This T cell receptor beta chain was sequenced in a study of beta chain features in type 1 diabetes. Study findings and constraints: In type 1 diabetes patients, VDJ junctions had fewer insertions; deletions at these junctions were more frequent. TCRB CDR3s from Type 1 diabetes patients were moderately but significantly shorter in all four CD4+ subsets.

The CDR3 totals 13 residues. Germline loops: CDR1 MNHEY, CDR2 SVGAGI. V gave up 4 bases and J gave up 6 bases, with 12 bases separating them. A remark on this clone: Its antigen is as yet unknown.

What was sequenced were expressed TCRB transcripts, since all of the isolated RNA had been reverse transcribed. Produced via immunoSEQ multiplex PCR; TCRdb's table is partial and in-frame only. Among 150,000 to 200,000 clones listed, approximately 8.1% were seen once. Sequencing was done on a sample of central memory CD4+ T cells from blood. The chain links TRBV6-5 to TRBJ2-5, with TRBD2 as a possible D gene (6 bases). The TCR sequence derives from a man younger than 35 with type 1 diabetes. CDR3 DNA sequence: TGTGCCAGCAGTTCCGGGAGTTCGAAGACCCAGTACTTC. Translating it yields CASSSGSSKTQYF.